This TCR beta chain appears in the sequencing data of a study of shared clonotypes between healthy human individuals. Turning to this clone: What it binds is unknown.

V was trimmed by 4 bases and J by 4 bases, leaving 10 bases between them. The CDR3 is 14 amino acids. Germline V gene lookup returns CDR1 MNHEY and CDR2 SVGAGI. Healthy and HIV-negative, the adult donors had no recent acute infections or vaccinations. Study-level points and caveats: Generally, estimated richness proved larger in naive subsets than it did in memory subsets.

Profiling relied on immunoSEQ multiplex PCR, and the TCRdb table lists in-frame clones only, not all of them. The sample holds around 750,000 clones; approximately 79% are singletons and the top ten take approximately 1.7%. The specimen was memory CD4+ T cells sorted from blood. Subset reported: CD45RA-negative fraction. The TCR sequence derives from a woman in her twenties or thirties in good health. V and J are TRBV6-5 and TRBJ2-2; D not resolved. CDR3 residues: CASSSRSSTGELFF. CDR3 DNA sequence: TGTGCCAGCAGTTCCCGGTCGAGCACCGGGGAGCTGTTTTTT.